Listed below are T cell receptor beta chains from one sample, sequenced in a study of blood T cell repertoires in COVID-19. Libraries were prepared by immunoSEQ multiplex PCR; TCRdb keeps only in-frame clonotypes and omits some of them. The table records approximately 200,000 clones, about three quarters of them present only once. The sample comprised peripheral blood. These receptors were collected from a woman older than 75 with COVID-19, enrolled during active disease. CDR3s include the opening cysteine and the closing phenylalanine or tryptophan. D genes are given only for firm matches. Not all rows give a size; the values are once, few, many and, for expanded clones, a class.

D: NA; size: NA; V: TRBV7-8; J: TRBJ2-3; DNA: TGTGCCAGCAGCCCCGGCAGGGGATTCACAGATACGCAGTATTTT; CDR3: CASSPGRGFTDTQYF
D: TRBD1; size: NA; V: TRBV7-2; J: TRBJ1-2; DNA: TGTGCCAGCAGCTGGGACCGACAGGGGGCGGGTGGCTACACCTTC; CDR3: CASSWDRQGAGGYTF
D: TRBD1; size: NA; V: TRBV10-1; J: TRBJ1-6; DNA: TGCGCCAGCAGACCGGGACAGGGGGCAACAGGGGAGGATTCACCCCTCCACTTT; CDR3: CASRPGQGATGEDSPLHF
D: NA; size: NA; V: TRBV11-2; J: TRBJ2-2; DNA: TGTGCCAGCAGCTTACAGGGGTTCACCGGGGAGCTGTTTTTT; CDR3: CASSLQGFTGELFF
D: TRBD2; size: few; V: TRBV19; J: TRBJ2-2; DNA: TGTGCCAGTAGTGAGCGGGGGGGCCGGAGGACCGGGGAGCTGTTTTTT; CDR3: CASSERGGRRTGELFF
D: TRBD2; size: NA; V: TRBV6-1; J: TRBJ2-1; DNA: TGTGCCAGCAGTGAAGTAGCGGGGGATTACAATGAGCAGTTCTTC; CDR3: CASSEVAGDYNEQFF
D: TRBD1; size: NA; V: TRBV10-2; J: TRBJ1-6; DNA: TGCGCCAGCCGGGGGGACAGGGGATCCTATAATTCACCCCTCCACTTT; CDR3: CASRGDRGSYNSPLHF
D: NA; size: NA; V: TRBV11-3; J: TRBJ1-6; DNA: TGTGCCAGCAGCTTATCTCGGAATTCACCCCTCCACTTT; CDR3: CASSLSRNSPLHF
D: TRBD1; size: once; V: TRBV27; J: TRBJ1-2; DNA: TGTGCCAGCAGGAGGACAGGGGGCGGTTTTGGCTACACCTTC; CDR3: CASRRTGGGFGYTF
D: NA; size: NA; V: TRBV11-3; J: TRBJ2-2; DNA: TGTGCCAGCAGCTCCTGGACAGAAGGCACCGGGGAGCTGTTTTTT; CDR3: CASSSWTEGTGELFF
D: NA; size: NA; V: TRBV28; J: TRBJ2-5; DNA: TGTGCCAGCAGTTTACAGCAGGGACACGAGACCCAGTACTTC; CDR3: CASSLQQGHETQYF
D: NA; size: NA; V: TRBV7-9; J: TRBJ1-1; DNA: TGTGCCAGCAGCTTCTATGGTGTCAGGGAGGACACTGAAGCTTTCTTT; CDR3: CASSFYGVREDTEAFF
D: NA; size: NA; V: TRBV29-1; J: TRBJ1-1; DNA: TGCAGCGTTGGAGCTGAAGCTTTCTTT; CDR3: CSVGAEAFF
D: TRBD1; size: few; V: TRBV9; J: TRBJ1-3; DNA: TGTGCCAGCAGCCCGATGGACAGGGCTGGAAACACCATATATTTT; CDR3: CASSPMDRAGNTIYF
D: NA; size: NA; V: TRBV5-4; J: TRBJ2-1; DNA: TGTGCCAGCAGTCGTGGCGGGGGCCCCTACAATGAGCAGTTCTTC; CDR3: CASSRGGGPYNEQFF
D: TRBD1; size: once; V: TRBV10-3; J: TRBJ2-3; DNA: TGTGCCATCAGTGAGTCGATAGGGACAGGGGACACAGATACGCAGTATTTT; CDR3: CAISESIGTGDTDTQYF
D: TRBD1; size: NA; V: TRBV3-1/TRBV3-2; J: TRBJ1-4; DNA: TGTGCCAGCAGCCAAAACAGGGGATTCGAAAAACTGTTTTTT; CDR3: CASSQNRGFEKLFF
D: TRBD1; size: NA; V: TRBV4-1; J: TRBJ1-5; DNA: TGCGCCAGCAGCCAAGTCGGACAGGGGGCCCAGCCCCAGCATTTT; CDR3: CASSQVGQGAQPQHF
D: TRBD1; size: NA; V: TRBV4-3; J: TRBJ2-7; DNA: TGCGCCAGCAGCCACCGGGACAGTATTCAAGGCGAGCAGTACTTC; CDR3: CASSHRDSIQGEQYF
D: NA; size: NA; V: TRBV7-9; J: TRBJ1-2; DNA: TGTGCCAGCAGCTCAGGGGTTTATGGCTACACCTTC; CDR3: CASSSGVYGYTF
D: NA; size: NA; V: TRBV9; J: TRBJ1-1; DNA: TGTGCCAGCAGCCCAAACAGGGCCATCTTGAACACTGAAGCTTTCTTT; CDR3: CASSPNRAILNTEAFF
D: NA; size: NA; V: TRBV2; J: TRBJ2-7; DNA: TGTGCCAGCAGTGAATCCAGCCCTAGTCTCGTCTACGAGCAGTACTTC; CDR3: CASSESSPSLVYEQYF
D: TRBD1; size: NA; V: TRBV14; J: TRBJ1-2; DNA: TGTGCCAGCAGCCAAGATAACCGGGACAGCCTCTATGGCTACACCTTC; CDR3: CASSQDNRDSLYGYTF
D: TRBD1; size: NA; V: TRBV29-1; J: TRBJ1-4; DNA: TGCAGCGTGGGGACAGCCGGGGAAAAACTGTTTTTT; CDR3: CSVGTAGEKLFF
D: NA; size: NA; V: TRBV28; J: TRBJ1-2; DNA: TGTGCCAGCAGTATTGGAGGGGCAGGTTCTAACTATGGCTACACCTTC; CDR3: CASSIGGAGSNYGYTF
D: NA; size: NA; V: TRBV11-3; J: TRBJ2-1; DNA: TGTGCCAGCAGCTTAGGACTAGCCTACAATGAGCAGTTCTTC; CDR3: CASSLGLAYNEQFF
D: NA; size: NA; V: TRBV6-2/TRBV6-3; J: TRBJ2-1; DNA: TGTGCCAGCAGTTACTCGATGTTTGGGACACAACAGTTCTTC; CDR3: CASSYSMFGTQQFF
D: TRBD1; size: NA; V: TRBV7-3; J: TRBJ1-6; DNA: TGTGCCAGCAGCCTCGACAGGGTGGGTTCACCCCTCCACTTT; CDR3: CASSLDRVGSPLHF
D: TRBD2; size: NA; V: TRBV11-2; J: TRBJ2-3; DNA: TGTGCCAGCAGCCCCATAGCGGGGGCCTTCACAGATACGCAGTATTTT; CDR3: CASSPIAGAFTDTQYF
D: TRBD1; size: NA; V: TRBV3-1/TRBV3-2; J: TRBJ2-7; DNA: TGTGCCAGCAGCCCCTTACCCTCAGGGGGCCTGTACTTC; CDR3: CASSPLPSGGLYF
D: TRBD2; size: few; V: TRBV6-5; J: TRBJ2-7; DNA: TGTGCCAGCAGTTCTCTCGGGACTAGCGGGAGTTACGAGCAGTACTTC; CDR3: CASSSLGTSGSYEQYF
D: TRBD2; size: NA; V: TRBV20-1; J: TRBJ2-3; DNA: TGCAGTGCTAGTGAGGGCGGGGGGACAGATACGCAGTATTTT; CDR3: CSASEGGGTDTQYF
D: NA; size: NA; V: TRBV30; J: TRBJ2-1; DNA: TGTGCCTGGAGTGGTTCCAGGATTAATGAGCAGTTCTTC; CDR3: CAWSGSRINEQFF
D: NA; size: NA; V: TRBV3-1/TRBV3-2; J: TRBJ1-4; DNA: TGTGCCAGCAGCCTGGGGCCAACTAATGAAAAACTGTTTTTT; CDR3: CASSLGPTNEKLFF
D: NA; size: NA; V: TRBV3-1/TRBV3-2; J: TRBJ1-2; DNA: TGTGCCAGCAGCCAACCAGACAGAACCTATGGCTACACCTTC; CDR3: CASSQPDRTYGYTF
D: NA; size: once; V: TRBV10-3; J: TRBJ2-7; DNA: TGTGCCATTAGAGGGGGTAGCTCCTACGAGCAGTACTTC; CDR3: CAIRGGSSYEQYF
D: TRBD1; size: NA; V: TRBV5-1; J: TRBJ1-3; DNA: TGCGCCAGCAGCGGGACAGACTCTGGAAACACCATATATTTT; CDR3: CASSGTDSGNTIYF
D: TRBD1; size: NA; V: TRBV5-5; J: TRBJ1-6; DNA: TGTGCCAGCGCCCTCGCGGGGACAGATAATTCACCCCTCCACTTT; CDR3: CASALAGTDNSPLHF
D: NA; size: NA; V: TRBV21-1; J: TRBJ1-5; DNA: TGTGCCAGCAGAATTTTAATGGGGGACAGGGGGCATCAGCCCCAGCATTTT; CDR3: CASRILMGDRGHQPQHF
D: TRBD2; size: NA; V: TRBV28; J: TRBJ2-5; DNA: TGTGCCAGCAGTCCGGGACTAGCGGGAGTAAAGACCCAGTACTTC; CDR3: CASSPGLAGVKTQYF
D: TRBD2; size: NA; V: TRBV2; J: TRBJ2-2; DNA: TGTGCCAGCAGTGGGACTAGCGGGTCGAACACCGGGGAGCTGTTTTTT; CDR3: CASSGTSGSNTGELFF
D: NA; size: NA; V: TRBV14; J: TRBJ2-1; DNA: TGTGCCAGCAGCCAAGATCGCAGGACAAGCTCCTACAATGAGCAGTTCTTC; CDR3: CASSQDRRTSSYNEQFF
D: TRBD2; size: NA; V: TRBV4-1; J: TRBJ2-3; DNA: TGCGCCAGCAGCCTCCTAGCGGGGGCGGGAGATACGCAGTATTTT; CDR3: CASSLLAGAGDTQYF
D: TRBD1; size: NA; V: TRBV6-5; J: TRBJ1-2; DNA: TGTGCCAGCGTACAGGGGGCACTCAACTATGGCTACACCTTC; CDR3: CASVQGALNYGYTF
D: TRBD2; size: NA; V: TRBV3-1/TRBV3-2; J: TRBJ2-1; DNA: TGTGCCAGCAGCCCCCCCCCTAGCGGGAGAGGCTATGAGCAGTTCTTC; CDR3: CASSPPPSGRGYEQFF
D: TRBD1; size: NA; V: TRBV2; J: TRBJ2-5; DNA: TGTGCCAGCGGGACAGGGGAGTTCGAGACCCAGTACTTC; CDR3: CASGTGEFETQYF
D: NA; size: NA; V: TRBV2; J: TRBJ2-3; DNA: TGTGCCAGCTACCGCGGGGTATGGGACACAGATACGCAGTATTTT; CDR3: CASYRGVWDTDTQYF
D: NA; size: NA; V: TRBV24-1; J: TRBJ1-5; DNA: TGTGCCACCAGTAGCGGACAGCCCAATCAGCCCCAGCATTTT; CDR3: CATSSGQPNQPQHF
D: NA; size: NA; V: TRBV4-1; J: TRBJ2-1; DNA: TGCGCCAGCAGCCAAGAGAGATCTGAGCAGTTCTTC; CDR3: CASSQERSEQFF
D: TRBD2; size: few; V: TRBV12-5; J: TRBJ2-1; DNA: TGTGCTAGTGGTCCTCGGACTAGCGGGGGGAACTACAATGAGCAGTTCTTC; CDR3: CASGPRTSGGNYNEQFF
D: TRBD2; size: NA; V: TRBV29-1; J: TRBJ2-1; DNA: TGCAGCGTTGAAGATCCGCATAGCGGGAGGGCCGATGAGCAGTTCTTC; CDR3: CSVEDPHSGRADEQFF
D: NA; size: NA; V: TRBV28; J: TRBJ2-1; DNA: TGTGCCAGCAGCTCCCGGGGTGAGCAGTTCTTC; CDR3: CASSSRGEQFF
D: NA; size: NA; V: TRBV12-3/TRBV12-4; J: TRBJ1-5; DNA: TGTGCCAGCAGTTATCGGGGGGATCAGCCCCAGCATTTT; CDR3: CASSYRGDQPQHF